The T cell receptor (beta chain) described here comes from a study of CXCR3-negative and CXCR3-positive naive CD8 T cells. Study results and caveats: Greater hydrophobicity was found in TRB CDR3s of CXCR3-positive naive cells than of CXCR3-negative naive cells. Naive cells, whether CXCR3-negative or CXCR3-positive, had similar TRBV-TRBJ usage, while memory cells differed.

All TRB cDNA libraries came from 5' RACE performed with UMI labels. TCRdb reprocessed the 5' RACE reads, keeping one entry per CDR3 protein, no DNA. This sample contains about 84,000 distinct CDR3 sequences. About this clonotype itself: Its antigen is unknown.

Naive CD8+ T lymphocytes were specified as CD45RO-CCR7+CD27+CD95-. This TCR came from a human donor in good health. Some clones in this sample may be carry-over from other donors' samples. The sample taken for sequencing was naive CXCR3+ CD8+ T cells from blood. Sample subset: CD45RO-CCR7+CD27+CD95- naive CD8+ T cells expressing CXCR3 (TNR3+).

CDR3 in amino acids: CSVEGSVSTDTQYF. This chain joins TRBV29-1 and TRBJ2-3. CDR3 length: 14 amino acids. Germline V lookup: CDR1 SQVTM, CDR2 ANQGSEA.